Listed here are 3 T cell receptor beta chains from one sample, sequenced in a study of cytomegalovirus exposure and HLA in healthy donors. 13 Jbeta primers and 60 Vbeta primers were used for the PCR. Libraries were prepared by immunoSEQ multiplex PCR; TCRdb keeps only in-frame clonotypes and omits some of them. Of about 200,000 clones in the sample, less than 80% were seen once. What was sequenced was PBMCs. These receptors all come from a woman younger than 45 in good health and CMV-seropositive.

The rearrangement joins TRBV11-3 to TRBJ1-1; 8 positions match TRBD1. Germline V gene lookup returns CDR1 SGHNT and CDR2 YENEEA. This CDR3 has 16 residues. The V and J ends lost 2 bases and 0 bases, in that order; junction bases with no gene match: 5. DNA for the CDR3: TGTGCCAGCAGCTTAAGGGACAGGCCAATGAACACTGAAGCTTTCTTT. Amino acid sequence: CASSLRDRPMNTEAFF.

This clone was seen only a few times. The V call is TRBV4-1, the J call TRBJ1-4; D is perhaps TRBD1 (6 bases). In germline, CDR1 is MGHRA, CDR2 YSYEKL. The CDR3 has 12 amino acids. Trimming removed 0 bases at V and 14 bases at J, with 10 bases between. DNA for the CDR3: TGCGCCAGCAGCCAAGAGGGCAGGGGCCTGTTTTTT. Its protein is CASSQEGRGLFF.

The sample holds one count of this clone. The chain is built from TRBV5-4 and TRBJ2-1; unclear D gene. From germline, CDR1 is SGHNT and CDR2 YYREEE (reference sequence). The germline V and J ends were trimmed by 3 bases and 5 bases, with 6 bases remaining between them. The CDR3 extends over 12 amino acids. The CDR3: CASSYSNNEQFF. The CDR3 coding sequence is TGTGCCAGCAGCTACTCTAACAATGAGCAGTTCTTC.